The rows below give T cell receptor beta chains drawn from one sample of a study of blood T cell repertoires in COVID-19. The assay was immunoSEQ multiplex PCR, and TCRdb's table has in-frame clones only and misses some. The table includes 150,000 to 200,000 clones, around 82% detected once. Sequenced: PBMCs or T cells enriched from blood (not recorded which). The receptors stem from an older woman with acute COVID-19. The CDR3 runs from the conserved cysteine through the conserved F or W. The D gene is left open where the match is weak. Part of the rows lack a size; the others show once, few, many or a class for expanded clones.

j_call: TRBJ2-1
v_call: TRBV15
d_call: .
clone_size: once
cdr3_aa: CATSREIGGYNEQFF
cdr3_nt: TGTGCCACCAGCAGAGAAATCGGCGGATACAATGAGCAGTTCTTC

j_call: TRBJ2-1
v_call: TRBV10-1
d_call: TRBD2
clone_size: .
cdr3_aa: CASRASGGSNEQFF
cdr3_nt: TGCGCCAGCAGAGCTAGCGGGGGATCCAATGAGCAGTTCTTC

j_call: TRBJ1-5
v_call: TRBV19
d_call: .
clone_size: .
cdr3_aa: CASSAVMSNQPQHF
cdr3_nt: TGTGCCAGTAGTGCGGTGATGAGCAATCAGCCCCAGCATTTT

j_call: TRBJ2-7
v_call: TRBV29-1
d_call: .
clone_size: .
cdr3_aa: CSVLTGETYEQYF
cdr3_nt: TGCAGCGTGCTGACAGGAGAAACCTACGAGCAGTACTTC

j_call: TRBJ1-4
v_call: TRBV5-4
d_call: TRBD1
clone_size: .
cdr3_aa: CASSPELNRGQGEKLFF
cdr3_nt: TGTGCCAGCAGCCCGGAATTGAACAGGGGGCAGGGTGAAAAACTGTTTTTT

j_call: TRBJ1-2
v_call: TRBV4-3
d_call: TRBD1
clone_size: once
cdr3_aa: CASSQNRDRGTYGYTF
cdr3_nt: TGCGCCAGCAGCCAAAACCGGGACAGGGGTACCTATGGCTACACCTTC

j_call: TRBJ2-3
v_call: TRBV9
d_call: TRBD1
clone_size: .
cdr3_aa: CASSVAVGQDNQITQYF
cdr3_nt: TGTGCCAGCAGCGTAGCCGTTGGACAGGACAACCAGATAACGCAGTATTTT

j_call: TRBJ1-2
v_call: TRBV29-1
d_call: TRBD1
clone_size: .
cdr3_aa: CSVEGTGGGRAF
cdr3_nt: TGCAGCGTTGAAGGGACAGGGGGAGGTAGAGCCTTC

j_call: TRBJ2-3
v_call: TRBV10-3
d_call: TRBD2
clone_size: .
cdr3_aa: CAIASSGGQDTQYF
cdr3_nt: TGTGCCATCGCGTCTAGCGGGGGCCAGGATACGCAGTATTTT

j_call: TRBJ1-2
v_call: TRBV5-1
d_call: .
clone_size: .
cdr3_aa: CASSTPNEGYGYTF
cdr3_nt: TGCGCCAGCAGTACGCCGAACGAGGGCTATGGCTACACCTTC

j_call: TRBJ2-7
v_call: TRBV19
d_call: .
clone_size: .
cdr3_aa: CASSIMTDTYEQYF
cdr3_nt: TGTGCCAGTAGTATAATGACAGATACCTACGAGCAGTACTTC

j_call: TRBJ2-7
v_call: TRBV5-1
d_call: .
clone_size: .
cdr3_aa: CASSPGDLAYEQYF
cdr3_nt: TGCGCCAGCAGCCCGGGGGACCTAGCCTACGAGCAGTACTTC

j_call: TRBJ2-1
v_call: TRBV5-6
d_call: TRBD1
clone_size: .
cdr3_aa: CASSLGPGGQAEQFF
cdr3_nt: TGTGCCAGCAGCTTGGGCCCAGGGGGCCAAGCTGAGCAGTTCTTC

j_call: TRBJ2-3
v_call: TRBV6-5
d_call: TRBD1
clone_size: .
cdr3_aa: CASSLRQGGTDTQYF
cdr3_nt: TGTGCCAGCAGTCTTCGACAGGGAGGCACAGATACGCAGTATTTT

j_call: TRBJ1-5
v_call: TRBV4-3
d_call: .
clone_size: .
cdr3_aa: CASSQEFDQPQHF
cdr3_nt: TGCGCCAGCAGCCAAGAGTTCGATCAGCCCCAGCATTTT

j_call: TRBJ1-5
v_call: TRBV7-2
d_call: .
clone_size: .
cdr3_aa: CASSLDQGGSNQPQHF
cdr3_nt: TGTGCCAGCAGCTTAGATCAGGGAGGTAGCAATCAGCCCCAGCATTTT

j_call: TRBJ1-2
v_call: TRBV20-1
d_call: .
clone_size: .
cdr3_aa: CSARDEIF
cdr3_nt: TGCAGTGCTAGAGACGAGATCTTC

j_call: TRBJ2-5
v_call: TRBV9
d_call: TRBD2
clone_size: many
cdr3_aa: CASSVGGSGVQETQYF
cdr3_nt: TGTGCCAGCAGCGTAGGAGGGAGCGGGGTTCAAGAGACCCAGTACTTC

j_call: TRBJ1-1
v_call: TRBV18
d_call: TRBD1
clone_size: .
cdr3_aa: CASSPRTGEGNTEAFF
cdr3_nt: TGTGCCAGCTCACCTAGGACAGGGGAGGGGAACACTGAAGCTTTCTTT

j_call: TRBJ2-1
v_call: TRBV5-1
d_call: .
clone_size: .
cdr3_aa: CASSPPSPTEQFF
cdr3_nt: TGCGCCAGCAGCCCCCCTAGCCCTACTGAGCAGTTCTTC

j_call: TRBJ1-2
v_call: TRBV2
d_call: .
clone_size: .
cdr3_aa: CASNLNKVNYGYTF
cdr3_nt: TGTGCCAGCAACCTAAATAAAGTTAACTATGGCTACACCTTC

j_call: TRBJ1-4
v_call: TRBV4-2
d_call: .
clone_size: many
cdr3_aa: CASSQDRQGFKRDEKLFF
cdr3_nt: TGTGCCAGCAGCCAAGATCGGCAGGGGTTTAAGAGAGATGAAAAACTGTTTTTT

j_call: TRBJ1-4
v_call: TRBV7-6
d_call: TRBD1
clone_size: .
cdr3_aa: CASSSMTGHTNEKLFF
cdr3_nt: TGTGCCAGCAGCAGTATGACAGGGCACACTAATGAAAAACTGTTTTTT

j_call: TRBJ1-3
v_call: TRBV18
d_call: TRBD1
clone_size: .
cdr3_aa: CASSPGQRSSGNTIYF
cdr3_nt: TGTGCCAGCTCACCGGGACAGCGGAGCTCTGGAAACACCATATATTTT

j_call: TRBJ1-6
v_call: TRBV27
d_call: .
clone_size: .
cdr3_aa: CASSFPPGLNSPLHF
cdr3_nt: TGTGCCAGCAGTTTTCCCCCGGGATTGAATTCACCCCTCCACTTT

j_call: TRBJ1-6
v_call: TRBV10-3
d_call: .
clone_size: .
cdr3_aa: CAIRDAPDPGGSPLHF
cdr3_nt: TGTGCCATCAGAGACGCCCCAGACCCCGGGGGTTCACCCCTCCACTTT

j_call: TRBJ1-5
v_call: TRBV28
d_call: .
clone_size: few
cdr3_aa: CASRQGRQPQHF
cdr3_nt: TGTGCCAGCAGACAGGGAAGGCAGCCCCAGCATTTT

j_call: TRBJ1-5
v_call: TRBV6-5
d_call: TRBD1
clone_size: .
cdr3_aa: CASSYGTGNQPQHF
cdr3_nt: TGTGCCAGCAGTTACGGGACAGGGAATCAGCCCCAGCATTTT

j_call: TRBJ1-2
v_call: TRBV11-3
d_call: TRBD1
clone_size: .
cdr3_aa: CASSPGQGSSYTF
cdr3_nt: TGTGCCAGCAGCCCGGGACAGGGGAGTAGCTACACCTTC

j_call: TRBJ1-1
v_call: TRBV7-6
d_call: TRBD1
clone_size: .
cdr3_aa: CASSSGGGPGTEAFF
cdr3_nt: TGTGCCAGCAGCTCAGGGGGCGGACCGGGCACTGAAGCTTTCTTT

j_call: TRBJ2-1
v_call: TRBV21-1
d_call: .
clone_size: .
cdr3_aa: CASNHSQNTGTSGKTYNEQFF
cdr3_nt: TGTGCCAGCAACCATTCCCAAAACACCGGGACTAGCGGGAAGACCTACAATGAGCAGTTCTTC

j_call: TRBJ1-3
v_call: TRBV10-2
d_call: .
clone_size: .
cdr3_aa: CASKFETGGLGNTIYF
cdr3_nt: TGCGCCAGCAAGTTTGAGACGGGAGGCTTAGGAAACACCATATATTTT

j_call: TRBJ1-2
v_call: TRBV14
d_call: .
clone_size: .
cdr3_aa: CASSQALGPSYGYTF
cdr3_nt: TGTGCCAGCAGCCAGGCCCTTGGCCCTAGTTATGGCTACACCTTC

j_call: TRBJ1-4
v_call: TRBV4-3
d_call: .
clone_size: .
cdr3_aa: CASSPRTEGEKLFF
cdr3_nt: TGCGCCAGCAGCCCTCGGACAGAAGGTGAAAAACTGTTTTTT

j_call: TRBJ2-7
v_call: TRBV7-2
d_call: TRBD2
clone_size: .
cdr3_aa: CASSRLAGPYEQYF
cdr3_nt: TGTGCCAGCAGCCGTCTAGCGGGACCGTACGAGCAGTACTTC

j_call: TRBJ2-7
v_call: TRBV11-2
d_call: .
clone_size: .
cdr3_aa: CATTTLKGPPPYEQYF
cdr3_nt: TGTGCCACCACTACCCTAAAGGGGCCGCCGCCCTACGAGCAGTACTTC

j_call: TRBJ2-1
v_call: TRBV5-5
d_call: TRBD2
clone_size: many
cdr3_aa: CASTRGTSGRGNEQFF
cdr3_nt: TGTGCCAGCACTAGGGGGACTAGCGGGAGGGGCAATGAGCAGTTCTTC

j_call: TRBJ1-1
v_call: TRBV7-9
d_call: .
clone_size: .
cdr3_aa: CASRRGRGGFEAFF
cdr3_nt: TGTGCCAGCAGACGGGGCAGGGGTGGGTTTGAAGCTTTCTTT

j_call: TRBJ2-5
v_call: TRBV5-1
d_call: .
clone_size: .
cdr3_aa: CASSASARLSQTQYF
cdr3_nt: TGCGCCAGCAGCGCTAGCGCACGTTTATCTCAGACCCAGTACTTC

j_call: TRBJ1-5
v_call: TRBV12-3/TRBV12-4
d_call: .
clone_size: .
cdr3_aa: CASSLGSEPQHF
cdr3_nt: TGTGCCAGCAGTTTAGGGTCAGAGCCCCAGCATTTT

j_call: TRBJ1-1
v_call: TRBV7-8
d_call: TRBD1
clone_size: .
cdr3_aa: CASSRPRQGRTEAFF
cdr3_nt: TGTGCCAGCAGCCGACCAAGACAGGGGAGAACTGAAGCTTTCTTT

j_call: TRBJ1-1
v_call: TRBV5-4
d_call: TRBD1
clone_size: few
cdr3_aa: CASSLGGQGVTEAFF
cdr3_nt: TGTGCCAGCAGCTTGGGAGGACAGGGGGTCACTGAAGCTTTCTTT

j_call: TRBJ1-1
v_call: TRBV6-5
d_call: .
clone_size: once
cdr3_aa: CATLSGTEAFF
cdr3_nt: TGTGCCACCCTTTCGGGCACTGAAGCTTTCTTT

j_call: TRBJ2-1
v_call: TRBV13
d_call: .
clone_size: .
cdr3_aa: CASSLGPSSYNEQFF
cdr3_nt: TGTGCCAGCAGCTTAGGGCCGAGCTCCTACAATGAGCAGTTCTTC

j_call: TRBJ2-5
v_call: TRBV5-6
d_call: TRBD2
clone_size: .
cdr3_aa: CASSLERGARETQYF
cdr3_nt: TGTGCCAGCAGCTTAGAGCGGGGGGCTCGAGAGACCCAGTACTTC

j_call: TRBJ1-4
v_call: TRBV3-1/TRBV3-2
d_call: .
clone_size: few
cdr3_aa: CASSSRVRFGDEKLFF
cdr3_nt: TGTGCCAGCAGTTCAAGGGTTCGATTCGGGGATGAAAAACTGTTTTTT

j_call: TRBJ1-2
v_call: TRBV28
d_call: .
clone_size: .
cdr3_aa: CASRLTLPRIGYTF
cdr3_nt: TGTGCCAGCAGACTTACCCTCCCCAGGATTGGCTACACCTTC

j_call: TRBJ2-3
v_call: TRBV5-1
d_call: TRBD2
clone_size: .
cdr3_aa: CASSQGLEADTQYF
cdr3_nt: TGCGCCAGCAGCCAAGGACTAGAGGCAGATACGCAGTATTTT

j_call: TRBJ2-1
v_call: TRBV11-2
d_call: .
clone_size: .
cdr3_aa: CASSTLGFEQFF
cdr3_nt: TGTGCCAGCAGCACACTAGGGTTTGAGCAGTTCTTC

j_call: TRBJ2-3
v_call: TRBV24-1
d_call: TRBD2
clone_size: .
cdr3_aa: CATARGLEVDTQYF
cdr3_nt: TGTGCCACCGCCCGGGGACTAGAAGTAGATACGCAGTATTTT

j_call: TRBJ2-7
v_call: TRBV6-5
d_call: TRBD2
clone_size: .
cdr3_aa: CASSYRTSGPYEQYF
cdr3_nt: TGTGCCAGCAGTTATCGGACTAGCGGCCCCTACGAGCAGTACTTC

j_call: TRBJ2-5
v_call: TRBV7-9
d_call: .
clone_size: .
cdr3_aa: CASSLESYQETQYF
cdr3_nt: TGTGCCAGCAGCTTGGAGTCCTACCAAGAGACCCAGTACTTC

j_call: TRBJ1-1
v_call: TRBV28
d_call: TRBD1
clone_size: .
cdr3_aa: CASSLDRGHTEAFF
cdr3_nt: TGTGCCAGCAGTCTAGACAGGGGGCACACTGAAGCTTTCTTT

j_call: TRBJ1-5
v_call: TRBV12-5
d_call: TRBD1
clone_size: .
cdr3_aa: CASGLGRTGNVGRNQPQHF
cdr3_nt: TGTGCTAGTGGTTTGGGGCGGACAGGGAATGTGGGCCGCAATCAGCCCCAGCATTTT

j_call: TRBJ2-3
v_call: TRBV4-1
d_call: .
clone_size: .
cdr3_aa: CASSQDGSLASDTQYF
cdr3_nt: TGCGCCAGCAGCCAAGATGGTTCGCTAGCTTCTGATACGCAGTATTTT

j_call: TRBJ2-5
v_call: TRBV4-3
d_call: .
clone_size: .
cdr3_aa: CASSQGAIQGNQETQYF
cdr3_nt: TGCGCCAGCAGCCAAGGCGCCATACAGGGCAACCAAGAGACCCAGTACTTC

j_call: TRBJ1-5
v_call: TRBV24-1
d_call: .
clone_size: .
cdr3_aa: CATSPSGRGYGQPQHF
cdr3_nt: TGTGCCACCAGTCCCAGCGGCAGGGGATATGGTCAGCCCCAGCATTTT